This T cell receptor beta chain stems from a study of blood T cell repertoires in COVID-19. The protocol was immunoSEQ multiplex PCR, while the TCRdb copy is restricted to in-frame clones and leaves out a portion. The data contain 200,000 to 250,000 clones, 88% of them singletons. The CDR3 is made up of 14 amino acids. The V segment lost 5 bases and the J segment 3 bases; nucleotides outside the gene matches: 3. CDR1 and CDR2 (germline): SEHNR, FQNEAQ (reference sequence). This clonotype was obtained from a woman under 40 who had recovered from COVID-19. The rearrangement joins TRBV7-9 to TRBJ2-5; 10 nucleotides match TRBD2. The source material was PBMCs or T cells enriched from blood (not recorded which). CDR3 amino acids: CASSTTSGKETQYF. The CDR3 region has the DNA TGTGCCAGCAGCACAACTAGCGGGAAAGAGACCCAGTACTTC. The full variable domain, in which reference TRBV7-9 and TRBJ2-5 provide the parts outside the CDR3, is DTGVSQNPRHKITKRGQNVTFRCDPISEHNRLYWYRQTLGQGPEFLTYFQNEAQLEKSRLLSDRFSAERPKGSFSTLEIQRTEQGDSAMYLCASSTTSGKETQYFGPGTRLLVL.